The 9 T cell receptor beta chains reported below all come from one sample, sequenced in a study of memory CD4+ T cells and cytomegalovirus serostatus. The sort gate was single viable CD3+CD4+CD8-CD45RO+ cells for memory CD4+ T cells. TCRdb keeps only in-frame clones here, not all; method: immunoSEQ multiplex PCR. The table records roughly 53,000 clones, around 80% of them present only once. Sequenced material: memory CD4+ T cells from blood. The receptors originated from an adult in good health and CMV-seronegative.

This clone is labeled as medium-sized. The CDR3 DNA reads as TGTGCCAGCAGCCCAACGACGGCTGCTGGAAACACCATATATTTT. Translation gives CASSPTTAAGNTIYF. The chain links TRBV7-6 to TRBJ1-3, with D unresolved. Looked up from germline, CDR1 is SGHVS and CDR2 is FNYEAQ. Trimming pared 5 bases from V and 2 bases from J, leaving 13 bases between. The CDR3 runs to 15 residues.

This chain connects TRBV20-1 to TRBJ1-2; TRBD1 aligns across 8 bases. The CDR3 length is 11 residues. CDR1 is DFQATT, CDR2 SNEGSKA, per germline (reference sequence). V lost 8 bases, J lost 11 bases, and 10 bases stayed unmatched. CDR3 coding DNA: TGCAGTCAAATCTTTACAGGGGGTTACACCTTC. Encoded protein: CSQIFTGGYTF.

The CDR3 DNA reads as TGCGCCAGCAGCTTGGAATTCGGTCTGGGCACTGAAGCTTTCTTT. Its translation: CASSLEFGLGTEAFF. The chain has TRBV5-1 and TRBJ1-1; no definite D call. Trimming took 0 bases from V and 4 from J, leaving 13 bases between them. This CDR3 has 15 amino acids. Germline CDR1 SGHRS, CDR2 YFSETQ.

A few counts support this clone. The chain is built from TRBV2 and TRBJ2-6; D ambiguous. V was clipped by 6 bases and J by 2 bases, with 11 bases between them. The CDR3 extends over 15 amino acids. The germline gives CDR1 SNHLY, CDR2 FYNNEI. The CDR3 DNA follows: TGTGCCAGCAGCGACGCCGGAACTGGGGCCAACGTCCTGACTTTC. It codes for CASSDAGTGANVLTF.

This clone was observed at least ten times. This chain uses TRBV7-8 with TRBJ1-2; D gene ambiguous. The CDR3 consists of 16 residues. The V gene's germline CDR1 is SGHVS and CDR2 FQNEAQ. Trimming shortened V by 5 bases and J by 0 bases, and 16 bases separated the two germline ends. This CDR3 reads CASSVRALITNYGYTF. The CDR3 region has the DNA TGTGCCAGCAGCGTAAGGGCCCTCATTACTAACTATGGCTACACCTTC.

The chain links TRBV29-1 to TRBJ2-5; no clear D gene. The V end lost 4 bases, the J end lost 4 bases, and 10 bases lay between the germline ends. The germline V gene has CDR1 SQVTM and CDR2 ANQGSEA. This CDR3 is 12 amino acids long. Here the CDR3 DNA reads TGCAGCGTTGGCGAACCGGGAGAGACCCAGTACTTC. It is translated as CSVGEPGETQYF. Together with reference TRBV29-1 and TRBJ2-5, the CDR3 gives the full variable domain: SAVISQKPSRDICQRGTSLTIQCQVDSQVTMMFWYRQQPGQSLTLIATANQGSEATYESGFVIDKFPISRPNLTFSTLTVSNMSPEDSSIYLCSVGEPGETQYFGPGTRLLVL.

J is TRBJ1-4 and V is TRBV7-9; TRBD1 matches 7 bases. From germline, CDR1 is SEHNR and CDR2 FQNEAQ (reference sequence). V was clipped by 8 bases and J by 8 bases; unmatched bases: 8. The CDR3 runs 13 residues. In DNA form, the CDR3 reads TGTGCCAGCCAGCCAGGGGGAAGAGAAAAACTGTTTTTT. It codes for CASQPGGREKLFF.

The chain employs TRBV28 and TRBJ2-5, with 9 nucleotides matching TRBD2. The assigned J gene may be wrong: the sequence end matches TRBJ2-7 better. Germline lookup yields CDR1 MDHEN and CDR2 SYDVKM. This CDR3 spans 15 amino acids. CDR3 DNA sequence: TGTGCCAGCAGTACCCTCGCGGGAGGGGGGTACGAGCAGTACTTC. This codes for CASSTLAGGGYEQYF.

This clone was seen just once. The chain is built from TRBV5-1 and TRBJ2-7, with TRBD1 identical over 9 bases. CDR3 length equals 17 residues. Looked up from germline, CDR1 is SGHRS and CDR2 is YFSETQ. V lost 2 bases, J lost 5 bases, and 14 bases stayed unmatched. CDR3 coding DNA: TGCGCCAGCAGCTTTTTCGGCGAGCTGGGACAGGGAAACGAGCAGTACTTC. Amino acid sequence: CASSFFGELGQGNEQYF.